This TCR beta chain was sequenced during a study of T cell clonality in common variable immunodeficiency. Blood samples were heparinized, about 5 to 9 ml per donor. On this clone itself: Its target is unknown. The read falls 3 residues short of the CDR3 end, and the missing part is taken from the germline J gene.

The germline CDR1 and CDR2 sequences are LNHDA and SQIVND (reference sequence). CDR3 size: 15 residues. Study-wide results and limits: Patient heterogeneity in the CVID cohort limited correlations between repertoire features and clinical complications. Compared with controls, CVID subjects had fewer shared TCRbeta clones. TCRbeta clonality was increased in CVID versus healthy controls.

The repertoire was sequenced with immunoSEQ multiplex PCR; TCRdb's copy has only in-frame clones and lacks some. Recorded here are approximately 30,000 clones, none singletons. The sequence was collected from a person aged 18 to 69 in good health. This sequence joins TRBV19 and TRBJ1-1; possibly TRBD1 for D (5 bases). The source material was peripheral blood mononuclear cells. Here the CDR3 reads CASSSGLAGVETAFF. The sequenced part of the CDR3 DNA is TGTGCCAGTAGTAGCGGACTAGCGGGGGTAGAGACA.